A single sample is the source of the 8 T cell receptor beta chains below, sequenced in a study. TCRdb re-derived calls from the 5' RACE reads in MiXCR, one entry per CDR3 protein. The table has some 5,800 distinct CDR3 sequences, 34% seen once. Source material: naive CD4+ T cells sorted from a lymph node. As to subset: naive CD4+ T cells, CD4+CD45RA+CD25-. These receptors were collected from a female donor with breast cancer.

In this sample, this clonotype is medium-sized (0.01 to 0.1%). The V call is TRBV7-2, the J call TRBJ2-1, with 8 bases fitting TRBD2. CDR1 and CDR2 from the germline V gene are SGHTA and FQGNSA. The length of the CDR3 is 14 residues. With V trimmed by 2 bases and J by 8 bases, 5 bases remained unmatched. The CDR3 loop reads CASSLTGGLHEQFF. DNA of the CDR3: TGTGCCAGCAGCTTAACGGGGGGGCTCCATGAGCAGTTCTTC.

The DNA of the CDR3 is TGTGCCAGCGCTAGGAAAGGGCGGGAGGGGAACACCGGGGAGCTGTTTTTT. It codes for CASARKGREGNTGELFF. The rearrangement links TRBV6-5 to TRBJ2-2; 9 nucleotides line up with TRBD2. Trimming at V came to 8 bases and at J to 1 base, leaving 11 bases not matched to a gene. The CDR3 extends over 17 amino acids. Germline-derived CDR1 and CDR2 are MNHEY and SVGAGI.

This chain connects TRBV29-1 to TRBJ2-7; a weak D match, TRBD2 (5 bases). CDR1 is SQVTM and CDR2 is ANQGSEA in the germline V gene. Deletions cut 5 bases from V and 2 bases from J, with 10 bases between. The CDR3 covers 12 residues. CDR3 in DNA: TGCAGCGTTTCGGACTGGACCTACGAGCAGTACTTC. It codes for CSVSDWTYEQYF.

Relative to its sample, this clonotype is medium-sized. J is TRBJ2-5 and V is TRBV5-4; the D gene is possibly TRBD1 (5 bases). The V end lost 0 bases, the J end lost 0 bases, and 6 bases lay between the germline ends. Germline assignment: CDR1 SGHNT and CDR2 YYREEE (reference sequence). The CDR3 length is 14 residues. The CDR3 nucleotides are TGTGCCAGCAGCTTGGACAGGTACCAAGAGACCCAGTACTTC. It translates to CASSLDRYQETQYF.

The CDR3 protein is CASSLGGTANTGELFF. The CDR3 region has the DNA TGCGCCAGCAGCTTGGGAGGGACAGCGAACACCGGGGAGCTGTTTTTT. The chain uses TRBV5-1 and TRBJ2-2, with 7 positions matching TRBD1. This CDR3 region has 16 residues. The V gene's germline CDR1 is SGHRS and CDR2 YFSETQ. J gave up 0 bases and V 0 bases, and 2 bases lay outside the gene matches.

Concerning this clonotype: The CDR3 end shows no conserved phenylalanine or tryptophan, and so a read error is likely. The limits of the CDR3 on the DNA are not certain, so only TCRdb's listed CDR3 is given. The rearrangement joins TRBV29-1 to TRBJ1-1. From its first to its last residue, the CDR3 has 13 amino acids. Germline V gene lookup returns CDR1 SQVTM and CDR2 ANQGSEA. CDR3 residues: CSVEVRENTETFV.

This clonotype has only a few counts. A read error may account for a junction end that differs from germline. The chain couples TRBV20-1 to TRBJ1-6, with 11 positions matching TRBD1. The CDR3 is made up of 14 amino acids. Germline V gives CDR1 DFQATT, CDR2 SNEGSKA (reference sequence). CDR3 in DNA: TGCAGTGCGAGAGGACAGGGGGCATATTCACCCCTCCGCTTT. It codes for CSARGQGAYSPLRF.

The rearrangement uses TRBV6-1 and TRBJ1-2; D unresolved. The ends were cut back, 7 bases at V and 7 bases at J, with 19 bases in the middle. CDR3 size: 14 residues. Germline V CDR1 and CDR2: MNHNS, SASEGT. The CDR3 nucleotides read TGTGCCAGCACTAATCGACCGACCGGCGCTGGCTACACCTTC. Protein sequence: CASTNRPTGAGYTF.